Reported below is one T cell receptor beta chain. This clone occurred once. It lacks a known antigen. Per-nucleotide qualities are absent, and no much larger clonotype sits a single base away. The immunoSEQ Assay was used to sequence TCR beta CDR3 regions from DNA. In the authors' own workflow: T cell density was computed as TCR beta template counts normalized to usable DNA estimated by amplifying housekeeping genes. The preseqR package was used to estimate richness by extrapolating to 400,000 templates for PBMC samples and to 120,000 templates for tissue samples. Clonality was taken to be one minus Pielou's evenness. To identify tissue-enriched TCRs, differential abundance testing was run on productive amino-acid clonotypes with a minimum total count of 5 and an alpha of 0.1. The Jaccard Index and the Morisita Overlap Index were used to quantify repertoire overlap between compartments. GLIPH grouped TCR beta CDR3s together with public tetramer-defined viral CDR3s, and a viral motif had to include at least three viral sequences and show V-gene enrichment. This is the immuneACCESS table as TCRdb keeps it, with only in-frame sequences that have V and J called. A part of the clones is gone; compared with another copy, unresolved V genes explain less than half, and the rest is unexplained. That table gives V, J and clone size, and the DNA gave D and trimming. The sample profile shows 70,000 to 100,000 clones; approximately 80% of them were found once. Approximately 9.7% of the sample is taken by the ten largest.

At diagnosis, tumor, uninvolved tumor-adjacent lung and peripheral blood were collected and then preserved as a mix of FFPE and fresh-frozen material. For TCR repertoire profiling, blood samples were analyzed in the form of peripheral blood mononuclear cells. The entry originates in a study of T cells in localized non-small cell lung cancer (dated by TCRdb to the early 2020s). The study in broad terms: T cell repertoires of more than 200 early-stage NSCLC patients were analyzed, with tumors being compared against uninvolved tumor-adjacent lungs. NSCLC patients had a mean age of approximately 72 years, and 120 to 150 were male and nearly 110 female. The cohort comprised roughly 230 treatment-naïve NSCLC patients with resected, localized lung tumors. Summary of the overall study and its limitations: Because of the exploratory design, TCR variables were selected using unadjusted p-values without false-discovery rate correction. Because multi-region sequencing of the tumors was not done, intratumor heterogeneity could not be ruled out. A median of approximately 50 of the top 100 tumor clones turned up in the paired uninvolved adjacent lung, and 25 to 35 of those clones also ranked among the top 100 of that same adjacent lung. The highest T cell clonality was observed in uninvolved tumor-adjacent lung, where clonality exceeded that of tumor, suggesting that antigenic responses were more focused in uninvolved tumor-adjacent lung. Longer overall survival was associated with higher T cell density in blood, whereas shorter survival was associated with higher clonality in adjacent lung.

The source is a female donor of 60 years or more with stage I lung adenocarcinoma. Sequenced here: peripheral blood, sampled before any cancer treatment.

In nucleotides, the sequence is TGCGCCAGCAGCTTGGCCATAGCGGGAGTGAATGAGCAGTTCTTC. It translates as CASSLAIAGVNEQFF. This receptor chain uses TRBV5-1 and TRBJ2-1; TRBD2 matches 9 bases in the middle. At the junction V is shortened by 0 bases and J by 7 bases; bases outside the gene matches: 5. In the germline V gene, CDR1 corresponds to SGHRS and CDR2 to YFSETQ. Taken from cysteine to phenylalanine, the CDR3 has 15 residues. Here the CDR3 DNA is all that survives: 45 bases in frame from base 1.